Sequencing of this T cell receptor beta chain was carried out in a study of shared clonotypes between healthy human individuals. Naive CD8 cells were CD45RO-negative, positively selected for CCR7, excluding terminally differentiated effector memory CD45RA+ cells. The healthy adult donors were HIV-negative and reported no recent acute infections or vaccinations. Notes on this clone: Its antigen is undetermined.

Study results and limitations: Relative to clonotypes present in all four donors, those not shared had lower generation probabilities. With few donors, the genetic and exposure-history diversity represented was limited.

Assay used: immunoSEQ multiplex PCR; TCRdb lists only in-frame clones, some missing. The table has over 2,000,000 clones, approximately 92% seen once. This receptor was taken from a man aged 18 to 29 in good health. Some clones in this sample may be carry-over from other donors' samples. The sequencing input was naive CD8+ T cells from PBMCs.

The CDR3: CASREQGVAYNEQFF. CDR3 DNA sequence: TGTGCCAGCAGGGAACAGGGGGTGGCCTACAATGAGCAGTTCTTC. V is TRBV7-2 and J is TRBJ2-1, with 8 bases matching TRBD1. After removal of 6 bases from V and 2 bases from J, the junction contained 6 bases not matched to a gene. Germline V gives CDR1 SGHTA, CDR2 FQGNSA. This CDR3 is built from 15 residues.